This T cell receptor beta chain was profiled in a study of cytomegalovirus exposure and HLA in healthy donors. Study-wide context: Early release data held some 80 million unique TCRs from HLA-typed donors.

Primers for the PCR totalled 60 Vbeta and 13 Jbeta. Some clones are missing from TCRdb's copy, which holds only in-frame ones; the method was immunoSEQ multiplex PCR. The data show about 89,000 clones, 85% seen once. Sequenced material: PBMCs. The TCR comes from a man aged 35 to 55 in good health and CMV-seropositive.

CDR3 residues: CASSDSGPFLGHNEQFF. CDR3 sequence (DNA): TGTGCCAGCAGTGATAGCGGACCATTCCTAGGGCACAATGAGCAGTTCTTC. The chain employs TRBV6-1 and TRBJ2-1; TRBD2 is a possible D gene (6 bases). CDR1 MNHNS and CDR2 SASEGT come from the germline V gene. The V end was cut by 3 bases, the J end by 5 bases, with 20 bases between. This CDR3 spans 17 amino acids.